This T cell receptor (beta chain) was profiled in a study of spatial heterogeneity in lung cancer. Across the study: The average appearance count of each unique TCR and UMI combination in raw reads was more than 9.5. Broader study findings: Tumor TCRs that were ubiquitous and expanded showed up in blood more at resection than follow-up.

Remarks on this clonotype: The antigen is unknown.

This CDR3 contains 15 residues. Germline CDR1 and CDR2: MDHEN and SYDVKM. Between the trimmed V and J ends, which lost 5 bases and 4 bases, there was a span of 14 bases. The time point: blood at routine non-recurrence follow-up after resection. Without sorting, whole RNA was sequenced from tumor, nontumor lung or frozen PBMC. MiXCR was run by TCRdb on the 5' RACE reads, yielding one entry per CDR3 protein. The table has about 33,000 distinct CDR3 sequences, over 9.5% seen once. This TCR was recovered from a female donor with early-stage non-small cell lung cancer. The sequences come from PBMCs, collected at follow-up. The chain combines TRBV28 with TRBJ1-4; weak D call: TRBD1 (6 bases). The CDR3 DNA is TGTGCCAGCAGTCCCTGGGGGGCGGATAATGAAAAACTGTTTTTT. Translating it yields CASSPWGADNEKLFF.